This T cell receptor (beta chain) emerged from a study of PD-L1 blockade in urothelial cancer. The repertoire was sequenced with immunoSEQ multiplex PCR; TCRdb's copy has only in-frame clones and lacks some. The sample contains 40,000 or so clones, over 65% of which appear only once. Trimming took 6 bases from V and 2 from J; bases not matched to a gene: 7. The germline V gene encodes CDR1 MNHEY and CDR2 SVGAGI. The CDR3 sequence is 15 residues long. The receptor was isolated from a man aged 65 to 79 with urothelial cancer. The starting material was PBMCs, obtained around atezolizumab (anti-PD-L1) treatment. The chain recombines TRBV6-5 with TRBJ2-3; TRBD2 agrees at 8 bases. The CDR3 region is CASRGAGANTDTQYF. Here the CDR3 DNA reads TGTGCCAGCAGGGGAGCGGGAGCAAACACAGATACGCAGTATTTT.